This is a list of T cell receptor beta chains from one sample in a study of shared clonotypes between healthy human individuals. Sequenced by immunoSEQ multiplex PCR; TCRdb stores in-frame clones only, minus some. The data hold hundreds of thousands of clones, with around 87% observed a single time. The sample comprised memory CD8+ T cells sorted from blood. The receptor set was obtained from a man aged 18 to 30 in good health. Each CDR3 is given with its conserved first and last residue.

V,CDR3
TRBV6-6,CASRDSGTGNSPLHF
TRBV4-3,CASSSLADSPSYEQYF
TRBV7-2,CASSLEILRVPNYGYTF
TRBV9,CASSAPGQENYGYTF
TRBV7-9,CASSFKGDTQYF
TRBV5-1,CASSPFGGETKVGNSPLHF
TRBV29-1,CSAAGASGRDDEQFF
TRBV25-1,CASSEETGGTYEQYF
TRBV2,CASSGEGGLRYPHNEQFF
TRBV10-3,CAISDSGRGWYNEQFF
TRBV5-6,CASSLDREWTYDTIYF
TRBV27,CASSPSQGEVRQPQHF
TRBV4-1,CASSPTGSSYEQYF
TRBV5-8,CASSLAGGGDQPQHF
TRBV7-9,CASSAGQGFDEQYF
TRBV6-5,CASSLTGTSGTRQYF
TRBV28,CASSWGESTGNTIYF
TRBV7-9,CASSLASTENYGYTF
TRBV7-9,CASSLGQLNTEAFF
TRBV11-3,CASSLDSDNEQFF
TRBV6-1,CASRKDRAKNIQYF
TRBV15,CATWDRVGEQYF
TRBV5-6,CASSLYSSGEYNEQFF
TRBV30,CAWSAGLAGGGEQFF
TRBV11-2,CASSPGQGVRSYEQYF
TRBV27,CASSLYGTEHYGYTF
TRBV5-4,CASSLGQGITNTEAFF
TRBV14,CASSQEGIQYF
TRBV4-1,CASSPHGTLNTEAFF
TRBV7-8,CASSLLGVSYEQYF
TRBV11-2,CASSFGRDGTYEQYF
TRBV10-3,CAINSGTGGHYGYTF
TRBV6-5,CASSSAGTSGRNEQFF
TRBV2,CASLASGGGTGELFF
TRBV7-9,CASSPRFPYEQYF
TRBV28,CASNWGGGNYGYTF
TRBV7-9,CASSLEERTIYGYTF
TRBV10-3,CAIKLEGTNTGELFF
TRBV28,CASNRWGGREAFF
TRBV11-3,CASSLDRPGQVNYGYTF
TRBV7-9,CASSLEGLAGGYNEQFF
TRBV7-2,CASSLTITLGVNVLTF
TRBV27,CASSLSTGLSYEQYF
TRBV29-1,CSVEARGLSGRWTDTQYF
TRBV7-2,CASRVRIWVAAFYNEQFF
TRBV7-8,CASSLFRWGSHQPQHF
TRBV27,CASSLGQGGNQPQHF
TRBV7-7,CASSPSGTETQYF
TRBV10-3,CAISESGGYQIYEQYF
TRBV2,CASSDSSEAFYGYTF
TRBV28,CASSLESGLWEDTQYF
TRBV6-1,CASSERDINPWGEDTEAFF
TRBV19,CASSIDQADRDNEQFF